Presented here are 15 T cell receptor beta chains from one specimen sequenced in a study of blood T cell repertoires in COVID-19. Data came from immunoSEQ multiplex PCR; TCRdb stores just in-frame clones and leaves some out. Of about 140,000 clones in the sample, 80% to 90% were seen once. The sample consisted of peripheral blood. The receptors shown here come from a man between 60 and 75 years old with active or convalescent COVID-19.

J is TRBJ1-2 and V is TRBV27, with no clear D. The CDR3 has 14 residues. Trimming pared 5 bases from V and 3 bases from J, leaving 13 bases between. Germline CDR1 reads MNHEY; CDR2 reads SMNVEV (reference sequence). This chain's CDR3 is CASSPYQDYYGYTF. As DNA, the CDR3 is TGTGCCAGCAGTCCCTACCAGGATTACTATGGCTACACCTTC.

The sample holds a few counts of this clone. V gene TRBV7-8 combines with J gene TRBJ1-2; TRBD1 aligns across 8 bases. The CDR3 length is 15 residues. Germline-derived CDR1 and CDR2 are SGHVS and FQNEAQ. V lost 6 bases, J lost 5 bases, and 11 bases stayed unmatched. CDR3 in DNA: TGTGCCAGCAGTTCAAAGCAGGGGGCAGATTATGGCTACACCTTC. The encoded protein is CASSSKQGADYGYTF. Together with reference TRBV7-8 and TRBJ1-2, the CDR3 gives the full variable domain: GAGVSQSPRYKVAKRGQDVALRCDPISGHVSLFWYQQALGQGPEFLTYFQNEAQLDKSGLPSDRFFAERPEGSVSTLKIQRTQQEDSAVYLCASSSKQGADYGYTFGSGTRLTVV.

J is TRBJ1-4 and V is TRBV5-1, with 7 bases that match TRBD1. The CDR3 length is 15 residues. From germline, CDR1 is SGHRS and CDR2 YFSETQ. The V gene end was trimmed by 4 bases and the J gene end by 0 bases; junction bases not matched to a gene: 3. The CDR3 bases are TGCGCCAGCAGCATAGGACAGGCAACTAATGAAAAACTGTTTTTT. Residues: CASSIGQATNEKLFF.

This clone was picked up a small number of times. V usage is TRBV19 and J usage is TRBJ1-1; 7 positions agree with TRBD1. The V gene's germline CDR1 is LNHDA and CDR2 SQIVND (reference sequence). This CDR3 contains 14 residues. V dropped 4 bases and J dropped 1; count of bases not matched to a gene: 3. Here the CDR3 reads CASSSGTANTEAFF. CDR3 coding DNA: TGTGCCAGTAGTAGTGGGACAGCGAACACTGAAGCTTTCTTT.

The V call is TRBV3-1 (or the pseudogene TRBV3-2), the J call TRBJ2-5, with D uncertain. V lost 6 bases to trimming and J lost 2 bases, with 10 bases between them. Germline V gene sequence: CDR1 LGHDT, CDR2 YNNKEL (reference sequence). The length of the CDR3 is 13 residues. CDR3 bases: TGTGCCAGCAGTCCAGACGGGCAAGAGACCCAGTACTTC. It specifies CASSPDGQETQYF.

Written as DNA, the CDR3 is TGTGCCAGCAGTGGACAGGAGGGAACTGAAGCTTTCTTT. Encoded protein: CASSGQEGTEAFF. The chain couples TRBV12-3 or TRBV12-4 to TRBJ1-1; 7 bases agree with TRBD1. V lost 5 bases, J lost 5 bases, and 5 bases stayed unmatched. The CDR3 is made up of 13 amino acids.

This sequence joins TRBV27 and TRBJ2-5; D gene uncertain. Germline V gene data show CDR1 as MNHEY and CDR2 as SMNVEV (reference sequence). The V and J ends lost 7 bases and 1 base respectively, with 10 bases between them. This CDR3 region has 13 residues. CDR3 in DNA: TGTGCCAGCAAGTTACAGAGCCAAGAGACCCAGTACTTC. Its translation: CASKLQSQETQYF.

The chain couples TRBV20-1 to TRBJ1-4; D unresolved. Trimming removed 7 bases from V and 4 bases from J, with 7 bases in between. The CDR3 has 11 residues. Germline V CDR1 and CDR2: DFQATT, SNEGSKA (reference sequence). DNA of the CDR3: TGCAGTGAACAGATTAATGAAAAACTGTTTTTT. Translation: CSEQINEKLFF.

The V gene is TRBV18, the J gene TRBJ1-6, with D unclear. The length of the CDR3 is 14 residues. The V gene's germline CDR1 is KGHSH and CDR2 LQKENI. V shed 3 bases and J shed 8 bases, with 11 bases lying between them. The CDR3: CASSPYGLDSPLHF. CDR3 sequence (DNA): TGTGCCAGCTCACCCTACGGACTTGATTCACCCCTCCACTTT. Supplemented by reference TRBV18 and TRBJ1-6, the full variable domain reads NAGVMQNPRHLVRRRGQEARLRCSPMKGHSHVYWYRQLPEEGLKFMVYLQKENIIDESGMPKERFSAEFPKEGPSILRIQQVVRGDSAAYFCASSPYGLDSPLHFGNGTRLTVT.

V usage is TRBV27 and J usage is TRBJ1-2; D may be TRBD1 (5 bases). CDR1 and CDR2 (germline): MNHEY, SMNVEV (reference sequence). The CDR3 contains 15 residues. The V gene lost 6 bases and the J gene lost 6 bases, with 20 bases spanning the gap. The CDR3: CASSYPGGGFNGYTF. The CDR3 DNA reads as TGTGCCAGCAGCTACCCCGGGGGGGGTTTTAATGGCTACACCTTC.

The rearrangement joins TRBV30 to TRBJ1-5, with D perhaps TRBD1 (5 bases). The CDR3 sequence is 15 residues long. Trimming pared 5 bases from V and 4 bases from J, leaving 18 bases between. Per the germline V gene, CDR1 is GTSNPN and CDR2 is SVGIG (reference sequence). The CDR3 sequence is CAWCAGQGGNQPQHF. CDR3 DNA sequence: TGTGCCTGGTGTGCTGGGCAGGGTGGGAATCAGCCCCAGCATTTT.

This clone has just one count. J is TRBJ2-5 and V is TRBV11-2, with D possibly TRBD2 on 6 matching bases. The V and J ends lost 5 bases and 2 bases respectively, with 9 bases between them. CDR1 is SGHAT, CDR2 FQNNGV, per germline. The CDR3 is 13 residues long. CDR3 DNA: TGTGCCAGCAGCCCGGGACTTCAAGAGACCCAGTACTTC. As protein: CASSPGLQETQYF.

The V call is TRBV7-2, the J call TRBJ1-2, with 7 bases aligning to TRBD1. With V trimmed by 3 bases and J by 0 bases, 1 base remained unmatched. Germline lookup yields CDR1 SGHTA and CDR2 FQGNSA. The CDR3 contains 14 residues. The CDR3 sequence: CASSLGQTNYGYTF. The CDR3 region has the DNA TGTGCCAGCAGCTTGGGACAGACTAACTATGGCTACACCTTC.

The V call is TRBV11-2, the J call TRBJ2-2; TRBD2 aligns across 11 bases. This CDR3 region has 16 residues. Germline values: CDR1 SGHAT, CDR2 FQNNGV. The V gene end was trimmed by 3 bases and the J gene end by 8 bases; junction bases not matched to a gene: 8. Here the CDR3 reads CASSFVSGRGRGELFF. The CDR3 DNA follows: TGTGCCAGCAGCTTTGTTAGCGGGAGGGGACGGGGGGAGCTGTTTTTT.

This chain links TRBV11-2 with TRBJ1-1, with D perhaps matching TRBD1 (5 bases). There are 15 residues in the CDR3. The V gene's germline CDR1 is SGHAT and CDR2 FQNNGV. The CDR3, as DNA: TGTGCTTCGAATGGGGGGAGTAGGCGGAACACTGAAGCTTTCTTT. This gives the protein CASNGGSRRNTEAFF.